The TCR beta chain described here comes from a study of blood T cells in healthy people across ages. General study points: One million T cells yielded diversity estimates that were considered underestimates.

Germline values: CDR1 SNHLY, CDR2 FYNNEI. There are 15 residues in the CDR3. With V trimmed by 6 bases and J by 3 bases, 5 bases remained unmatched. A second PCR, run for about 6 to 11 cycles, used a sample-barcoded 5' primer plus a J-beta primer mix. TCRdb ran MiXCR on the 5' RACE reads and lists one entry per CDR3 protein. Among about 640,000 distinct CDR3 sequences, 58% were seen once, and the ten largest hold more than 35%. Sample donors were healthy Caucasian individuals that came from Russia, aged roughly 6 to 100. Regarding this clonotype: The antigen is not known.

The sequence was collected from a man aged 55-75 years in good health. J is TRBJ1-1 and V is TRBV2; 12 positions agree with TRBD1. Sequenced material: blood. CDR3 nucleotides: TGTGCCAGCAGAAGGGACAGGGGGCTCTACACTGAAGCTTTCTTT. It encodes CASRRDRGLYTEAFF. The complete variable domain, with remaining parts taken from reference TRBV2 and TRBJ1-1, reads EPEVTQTPSHQVTQMGQEVILRCVPISNHLYFYWYRQILGQKVEFLVSFYNNEISEKSEIFDDQFSVERPDGSNFTLKIRSTKLEDSAMYFCASRRDRGLYTEAFFGQGTRLTVV.